Listed below are T cell receptor beta chains from one sample, sequenced in a study of T-cell memory formation after mild COVID-19. In TCRdb, the 5' RACE reads were re-called with MiXCR into one record per CDR3 protein. The sample has roughly 580,000 distinct CDR3 sequences, approximately 18% seen once; the top ten hold about 12%. Sequenced: PBMCs or a T cell subset sorted from them (not recorded which). These receptors all come from an adult woman who had mild COVID-19 (a few samples of this study predate the infection). Cell type and time point are not known. Both conserved end residues are part of each CDR3.

j_gene	v_gene	CDR3aa
TRBJ1-2	TRBV29-1	CSAKGGTDDGYTF
TRBJ2-6	TRBV19	CASTADRVGSGANVLTF
TRBJ2-5	TRBV2	CASRTGPGGTQYF
TRBJ2-3	TRBV12-3/TRBV12-4	CASSPSPPSGSSTDTQYF
TRBJ2-3	TRBV7-9	CASSLEASGGLTDTQYF
TRBJ2-5	TRBV12-3/TRBV12-4	CASSFSAATRTQYF
TRBJ1-1	TRBV7-2	CASSIGRRWNTEAFF
TRBJ2-3	TRBV7-9	CASSLSTVGYTDTQYF
TRBJ1-3	TRBV18	CASSPVGTRGNTIYF
TRBJ2-3	TRBV24-1	CATSDWQDTQYF
TRBJ1-2	TRBV25-1	CASVTMWDRGLEDYGYTF
TRBJ2-1	TRBV7-8	CASSLSGTSFYNEQFF
TRBJ1-4	TRBV24-1	CATSDPREVDEKLFF
TRBJ2-1	TRBV9	CASSPLSYNEQFF
TRBJ2-7	TRBV11-1	CASSLAAGTAYEQYF
TRBJ2-3	TRBV9	CASGGLAGGTDTQYF
TRBJ2-7	TRBV7-2	CASSFRRYEQYF
TRBJ2-7	TRBV20-1	CSASAYAGEQYF
TRBJ1-1	TRBV7-2	CASSLGRPEAFF
TRBJ1-1	TRBV7-9	CASSLATAEAFF
TRBJ1-5	TRBV7-2	CASTEGGTQPQHF
TRBJ2-2	TRBV5-1	CASSLGESTGELFF
TRBJ2-3	TRBV7-2	CASSRKNRGTTDTQYF
TRBJ2-7	TRBV4-1	CASSQFLLQGPYEQYF
TRBJ2-2	TRBV4-2	CASSQGGANTGELFF
TRBJ1-4	TRBV4-1	CASSQDRSRRTEKLFF
TRBJ1-2	TRBV2	CASSRGIYDYTF
TRBJ2-7	TRBV30	CAWSQRDRGYEQYF
TRBJ2-3	TRBV10-2	CASSLSAGSTDTQYF
TRBJ2-6	TRBV2	CASSERGLAGDLRAGANVLTF
TRBJ1-3	TRBV2	CASSRAGNTIYF
TRBJ2-3	TRBV7-6	CASSPRSDTQYF
TRBJ2-7	TRBV12-3/TRBV12-4	CASRTRLDEQYF
TRBJ2-1	TRBV4-3	CASSQDRQSYNEQFF
TRBJ2-5	TRBV11-2	CASSLRWNPETQYF
TRBJ2-5	TRBV12-3/TRBV12-4	CASSRPPGVAGFETQYF
TRBJ1-1	TRBV5-6	CASSLDPFLIGNTEAFF
TRBJ2-1	TRBV7-9	CASSLHRTSNEQFF
TRBJ2-5	TRBV6-1	CASSGLLAQETQYF
TRBJ2-7	TRBV2	CASSDHEQYF
TRBJ2-1	TRBV7-2	CASSFTLGPPEEFF
TRBJ2-2	TRBV7-2	CASSLRAAVVTGELFF
TRBJ2-3	TRBV20-1	CSSMRTAPATQYF
TRBJ1-1	TRBV18	CASSPRGAGHTEAFF
TRBJ2-3	TRBV5-6	CASSHLPDTQYF
TRBJ2-2	TRBV7-6	CASSGSKTGELFF
TRBJ2-7	TRBV2	CASTLERGQGYEQYF
TRBJ1-4	TRBV20-1	CSASRASEKLFF
TRBJ2-1	TRBV12-3/TRBV12-4	CASSFLLGRSSYNEQFF
TRBJ2-3	TRBV12-3/TRBV12-4	CASTVYGGGHTDTQYF
TRBJ1-1	TRBV7-9	CASSQGQGVPGSRYGEAFF
TRBJ1-5	TRBV20-1	CSARPSGRGYIGVSNQPQHF
TRBJ1-1	TRBV5-5	CASSLWDTREAFF
TRBJ1-2	TRBV27	CASSLLGGSNYGYTF